This paragraph reports one T cell receptor (beta chain). Its specificity is not known. Everyone who donated was a healthy bone marrow donor. These data belong to a study of cytomegalovirus exposure and HLA in healthy donors. Findings and caveats of the study: The authors considered a cluster of highly shared sequence variants likely to be a sequencing artifact. An analysis done earlier found most TCR beta V segments productive about 87% or about 30% of the time. For most subjects, TCR beta sequences were reported to predict HLA-A and HLA-B alleles with accuracy.

PCR primers comprised 60 Vbeta and 13 Jbeta primers. Measured with immunoSEQ multiplex PCR; TCRdb has only the in-frame clones, and not every one. The profile shows about 160,000 clones, roughly 81% of them singletons. Germline assignment: CDR1 SGHVS and CDR2 FQNEAQ. V shed 4 bases, J shed 2 bases, and the junction held 4 bases outside the gene matches. CDR3 length: 16 residues. The material sequenced was PBMCs. The chain carries TRBV7-8 and TRBJ2-2; 10 nucleotides line up with TRBD2. The clonotype comes from a young man in good health and CMV-seropositive. The CDR3 is CASSSTSGVNTGELFF. The CDR3 DNA is TGTGCCAGCAGCTCCACTAGCGGGGTTAACACCGGGGAGCTGTTTTTT.